What follows are 10 T cell receptor beta chains derived from one specimen sequenced in a study of CD8 T cells in ankylosing spondylitis. Broader study findings: A TCR beta motif of under 10 highly homologous variants seemed to mark ankylosing spondylitis blood.

Via MiXCR, TCRdb re-called the 5' RACE reads, giving one row per CDR3 protein. The data hold some 400,000 distinct CDR3 sequences, with around 20% observed a single time. These receptors have no identified antigens. The specimen sequenced was blood, either unsorted or a sorted T cell fraction (not recorded which). These receptors all stem from a male donor with ankylosing spondylitis.

This clonotype came up a few times. The chain uses TRBV12-3 or TRBV12-4 and TRBJ2-7; 10 bases agree with TRBD2. This CDR3 has 15 amino acids. The trim removed 1 base at V and 4 bases at J, leaving 4 bases unmatched. This CDR3 reads CASSLDLAGVYEQYF. The CDR3 bases are TGTGCCAGCAGTTTAGACCTAGCGGGAGTTTACGAGCAGTACTTC.

The V and J genes are TRBV6-5 and TRBJ2-7; D is unresolved. Germline CDR1 is MNHEY and CDR2 is SVGAGI. This CDR3 has 11 residues. Trimming shortened V by 0 bases and J by 10 bases, and 7 bases separated the two germline ends. In DNA, the CDR3 is TGTGCCAGCAGTTACTCAGGTAGTCAGTACTTC. As protein: CASSYSGSQYF.

The V gene is TRBV29-1, the J gene TRBJ2-5; 12 positions match TRBD2. The ends lost 5 bases at V and 0 bases at J; junction bases unmatched: 7. CDR1 is SQVTM and CDR2 is ANQGSEA in the germline V gene. The CDR3 is made up of 16 amino acids. The CDR3 DNA sequence: TGCAGCGTTTCAGGACTAGCGGGAAAGTACCAAGAGACCCAGTACTTC. Amino acid sequence: CSVSGLAGKYQETQYF.

The chain joins TRBV5-8 to TRBJ2-3, with 7 bases matching TRBD2. CDR1 is SGHTS, CDR2 YDEGEE, per germline. The CDR3 runs to 14 residues. V trimming: 2 bases; J trimming: 7 bases; junction bases outside the gene matches: 7. The CDR3 bases are TGTGCCAGCAGCTTTTTGCGGGGGTCTTATACGCAGTATTTT. It is translated as CASSFLRGSYTQYF.

The CDR3 DNA reads as TGCAGTGCTAGAATCTCGGGGGCTTCCGGCACTGAAGCTTTCTTT. It yields the protein CSARISGASGTEAFF. This sequence joins TRBV20-1 and TRBJ1-1, with D perhaps TRBD1 (6 bases). The V and J ends lost 2 bases and 4 bases respectively, with 17 bases between them. The CDR3 spans 15 residues. Per germline, CDR1 DFQATT and CDR2 SNEGSKA (reference sequence).

This rearrangement joins TRBV10-3 to TRBJ1-6; D is ambiguous. CDR3 length: 13 amino acids. Trimming removed 6 bases at V and 7 bases at J, with 10 bases between. CDR1 is ENHRY and CDR2 is SYGVKD in the germline V gene. As DNA, the CDR3 is TGTGCCATCAGGAATAGCGGGAATTCACCCCTCCACTTT. Its protein is CAIRNSGNSPLHF.

The chain employs TRBV29-1 and TRBJ1-1; D is undetermined. This CDR3 contains 13 residues. V gave up 4 bases and J gave up 4 bases, with 13 bases separating them. Per the germline V gene, CDR1 is SQVTM and CDR2 is ANQGSEA. As DNA, the CDR3 is TGCAGCGTTGTTGGGGAGGGAGGCACTGAAGCTTTCTTT. Residues: CSVVGEGGTEAFF.

The sample holds a few counts of this clonotype. V and J are TRBV3-1 and TRBJ2-7; tentatively, D is TRBD2 (6 bases). Germline CDR1 LGHDT, CDR2 YNNKEL (reference sequence). CDR3 length equals 16 residues. Between the trimmed V and J ends, which lost 2 bases and 5 bases, there was a span of 19 bases. Here the CDR3 reads CASSQRREAWDHEQYF. In DNA form, the CDR3 reads TGTGCCAGCAGCCAAAGAAGGGAGGCTTGGGACCACGAGCAGTACTTC.

The chain is built from TRBV3-1 and TRBJ1-5, with D tentatively TRBD1 (5 bases). The V end was cut by 1 base, the J end by 8 bases, with 15 bases between. CDR3 size: 15 residues. Germline-derived CDR1 and CDR2 are LGHDT and YNNKEL (reference sequence). CDR3 protein: CASSQATGGGEPQHF. The CDR3, as DNA: TGTGCCAGCAGCCAAGCAACGGGGGGAGGTGAGCCCCAGCATTTT.

This clonotype has only a few counts. The chain joins TRBV15 to TRBJ1-6, with a possible D match to TRBD1 (5 bases). Between the trimmed V and J ends, which lost 1 base and 5 bases, there was a span of 12 bases. Germline assignment: CDR1 LNHNV and CDR2 YYDKDF (reference sequence). This CDR3 contains 16 residues. This CDR3 reads CATSRAPTVNNSPLHF. The DNA for the CDR3 is TGTGCCACCAGCAGAGCCCCGACAGTAAATAATTCACCCCTCCACTTT.